This record looks at one T cell receptor beta chain sequence and its context. One end of the junction is discordant with germline, which a read error may explain. These data originate in a study of blood T cell repertoires in COVID-19. At the level of the study: The study drew acute and convalescent COVID-19 samples from the United States, Italy and Spain. PBMCs, B-cell-depleted T cells, or T cells were the source of the cDNA or gDNA that made up the material.

Clones were sequenced by immunoSEQ multiplex PCR, and TCRdb holds only the in-frame ones, with some missing. Of a few hundred thousand clones detected, approximately 90% appear once; the ten largest clones hold under 2.5%. This receptor was obtained from a woman aged 60 to 75 in a cohort exposed to, infected with or recovered from COVID-19 (not recorded which). Sequencing used PBMCs or T cells enriched from blood (not recorded which).

This chain's CDR3 is CASRERTVSF. The DNA of the CDR3 is TGTGCCAGCAGGGAACGGACAGTCTCATTT. The chain combines TRBV6-6 with TRBJ1-2; tentative D call: TRBD1 (6 bases). Looked up from germline, CDR1 is MNHNY and CDR2 is SVGAGI (reference sequence). The CDR3 runs 10 residues.